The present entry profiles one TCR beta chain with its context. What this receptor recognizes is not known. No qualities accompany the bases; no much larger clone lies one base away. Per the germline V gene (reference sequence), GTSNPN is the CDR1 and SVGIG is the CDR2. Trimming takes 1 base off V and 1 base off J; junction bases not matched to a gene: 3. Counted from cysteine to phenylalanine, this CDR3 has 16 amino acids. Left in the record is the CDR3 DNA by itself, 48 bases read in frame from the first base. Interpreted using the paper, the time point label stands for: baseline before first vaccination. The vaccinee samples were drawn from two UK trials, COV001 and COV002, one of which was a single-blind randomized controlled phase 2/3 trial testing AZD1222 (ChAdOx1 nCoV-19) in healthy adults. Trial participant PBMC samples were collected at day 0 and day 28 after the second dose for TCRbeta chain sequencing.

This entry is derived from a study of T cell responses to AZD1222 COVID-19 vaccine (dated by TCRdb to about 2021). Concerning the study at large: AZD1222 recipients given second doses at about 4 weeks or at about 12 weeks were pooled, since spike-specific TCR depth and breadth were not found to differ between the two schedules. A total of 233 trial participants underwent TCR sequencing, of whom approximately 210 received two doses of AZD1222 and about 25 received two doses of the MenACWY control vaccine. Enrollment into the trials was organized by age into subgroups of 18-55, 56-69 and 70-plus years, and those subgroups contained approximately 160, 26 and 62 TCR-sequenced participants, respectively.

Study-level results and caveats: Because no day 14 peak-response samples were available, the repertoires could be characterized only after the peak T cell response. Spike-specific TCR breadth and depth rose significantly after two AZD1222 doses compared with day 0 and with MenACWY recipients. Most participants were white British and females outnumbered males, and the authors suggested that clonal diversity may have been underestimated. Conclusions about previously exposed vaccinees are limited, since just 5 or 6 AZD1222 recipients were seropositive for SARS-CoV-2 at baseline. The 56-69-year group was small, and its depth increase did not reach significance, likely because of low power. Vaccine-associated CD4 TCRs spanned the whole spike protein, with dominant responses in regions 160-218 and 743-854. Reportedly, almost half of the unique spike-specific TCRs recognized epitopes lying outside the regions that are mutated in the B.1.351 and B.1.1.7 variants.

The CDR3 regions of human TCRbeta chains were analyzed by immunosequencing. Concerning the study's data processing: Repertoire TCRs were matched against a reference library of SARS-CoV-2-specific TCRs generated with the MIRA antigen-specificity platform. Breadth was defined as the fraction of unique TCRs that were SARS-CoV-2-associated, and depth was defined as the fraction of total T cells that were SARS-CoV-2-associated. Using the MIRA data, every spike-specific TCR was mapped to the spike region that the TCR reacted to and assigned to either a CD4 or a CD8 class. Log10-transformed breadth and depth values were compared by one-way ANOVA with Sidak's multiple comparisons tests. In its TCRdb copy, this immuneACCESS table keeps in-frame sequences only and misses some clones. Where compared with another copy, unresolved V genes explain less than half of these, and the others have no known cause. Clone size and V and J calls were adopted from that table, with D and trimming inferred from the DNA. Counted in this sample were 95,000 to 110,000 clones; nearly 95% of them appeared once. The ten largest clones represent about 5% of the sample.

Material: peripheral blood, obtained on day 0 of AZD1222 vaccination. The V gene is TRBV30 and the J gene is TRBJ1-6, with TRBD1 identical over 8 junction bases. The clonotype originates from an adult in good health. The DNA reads TGTGCCTGGAGTGCCACAGGGGGGTCCTATAATTCACCCCTCCACTTT. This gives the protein CAWSATGGSYNSPLHF.